One and the same sample provided the 21 T cell receptor beta chains below, sequenced in a study of shared clonotypes between healthy human individuals. The assay was immunoSEQ multiplex PCR, and TCRdb's table has in-frame clones only and misses some. This table holds about 550,000 clones, around 95% found once. Terminally differentiated effector memory CD45RA+ cells were left out of the naive CD8 fraction, which was CD45RO-negative and positively selected for CCR7. Sequenced material: naive CD8+ T cells sorted from blood. The receptors shown here come from a woman aged 25 to 45 in good health.

The gene calls are TRBV19 and TRBJ2-7; D is unclear. The V gene lost 5 bases and the J gene lost 3 bases, with 17 bases spanning the gap. Germline CDR1 reads LNHDA; CDR2 reads SQIVND (reference sequence). The length of the CDR3 is 15 residues. The CDR3 DNA sequence: TGTGCCAGTAGTCCCCGACACCTACCCCTCTACGAGCAGTACTTC. Its translation: CASSPRHLPLYEQYF.

This clone was counted a single time. The chain carries TRBV5-6 and TRBJ2-1; D remains ambiguous. Germline V lookup: CDR1 SGHDT, CDR2 YYEEEE. This CDR3 comprises 15 residues. Trimming shortened V by 0 bases and J by 1 base, and 8 bases separated the two germline ends. This chain's CDR3 is CASSLGTKSYNEQFF. As DNA, the CDR3 is TGTGCCAGCAGCTTGGGAACAAAATCCTACAATGAGCAGTTCTTC.

With respect to this clone: This specimen includes other DNA sequences encoding the same CDR3. The V gene is TRBV27, the J gene TRBJ1-2, with D unresolved. The V end was cut by 0 bases, the J end by 8 bases, with 7 bases between. The germline gives CDR1 MNHEY, CDR2 SMNVEV (reference sequence). This CDR3 has 12 amino acids. The CDR3 coding sequence is TGTGCCAGCAGTTTATCGGGGTACGGCTACACCTTC. Its translation: CASSLSGYGYTF.

This chain uses TRBV11-2 with TRBJ2-1, with 7 bases identical to TRBD2. V lost 1 base to trimming and J lost 5 bases; unmatched junction nucleotides: 11. The CDR3 loop spans 17 amino acids. CDR1 SGHAT and CDR2 FQNNGV come from the germline V gene. CDR3 sequence reads: CASSLGWGLADNNEQFF. CDR3 DNA: TGTGCCAGCAGCTTAGGTTGGGGTCTAGCGGATAACAATGAGCAGTTCTTC.

The chain couples TRBV19 to TRBJ2-6, with D possibly matching TRBD1 (5 bases). In germline, CDR1 is LNHDA, CDR2 SQIVND (reference sequence). V was pared by 1 base and J by 2 bases, with 9 bases between. The CDR3 spans 16 residues. The CDR3 DNA reads as TGTGCCAGTAGTATAGTAGGCAGGGCTGGGGCCAACGTCCTGACTTTC. Amino acids: CASSIVGRAGANVLTF. Combining the CDR3 with reference TRBV19 and TRBJ2-6 gives the whole variable domain DGGITQSPKYLFRKEGQNVTLSCEQNLNHDAMYWYRQDPGQGLRLIYYSQIVNDFQKGDIAEGYSVSREKKESFPLTVTSAQKNPTAFYLCASSIVGRAGANVLTFGAGSRLTVL.

The chain links TRBV27 to TRBJ1-5, with D possibly TRBD1 on 5 matching bases. The CDR3 runs to 14 residues. Germline V gives CDR1 MNHEY, CDR2 SMNVEV (reference sequence). V lost 3 bases and J 2 bases, leaving 8 bases between the germline ends. The DNA of the CDR3 is TGTGCCAGCAGTTTGACAGCGGGCAATCAGCCCCAGCATTTT. Translating it yields CASSLTAGNQPQHF.

The V gene is TRBV4-1, the J gene TRBJ1-1; the match to TRBD1 covers 7 bases. Germline-derived CDR1 and CDR2 are MGHRA and YSYEKL. The J segment lost 6 bases and the V segment lost 5 bases, leaving 6 bases of the junction unmatched. There are 13 residues in the CDR3. The CDR3 region has the DNA TGCGCCAGCAGCAAGACAGGGTTGCCTGAAGCTTTCTTT. This translates into CASSKTGLPEAFF.

The chain combines TRBV7-6 with TRBJ1-3; 9 bases map to TRBD1. V lost 5 bases, J lost 4 bases, and 6 bases stayed unmatched. Per germline, CDR1 SGHVS and CDR2 FNYEAQ. The CDR3 is 15 residues long. Here the CDR3 DNA reads TGTGCCAGCAGCGTCGGACAGGGGTCCGGAAACACCATATATTTT. This gives the protein CASSVGQGSGNTIYF.

The count of this clone is one. The chain employs TRBV27 and TRBJ2-1; 14 nucleotides align to TRBD2. Germline-derived CDR1 and CDR2 are MNHEY and SMNVEV (reference sequence). This CDR3 is 16 amino acids long. J gave up 3 bases and V 3 bases, and 1 base lay outside the gene matches. The CDR3, as DNA: TGTGCCAGCAGTTTCGGGACTAGCGGGAGCTACAATGAGCAGTTCTTC. Translating gives CASSFGTSGSYNEQFF.

J is TRBJ2-2 and V is TRBV28; 7 bases agree with TRBD2. Trimming cost V 2 bases and J 1 base; bases outside gene matches: 10. Germline V CDR1 and CDR2: MDHEN, SYDVKM. This CDR3 contains 18 residues. In DNA, the CDR3 is TGTGCCAGCAGTTTACCTCTCGCGGGAGACCAGAACACCGGGGAGCTGTTTTTT. Translated, it gives CASSLPLAGDQNTGELFF. Supplemented by reference TRBV28 and TRBJ2-2, the full variable domain reads DVKVTQSSRYLVKRTGEKVFLECVQDMDHENMFWYRQDPGLGLRLIYFSYDVKMKEKGDIPEGYSVSREKKERFSLILESASTNQTSMYLCASSLPLAGDQNTGELFFGEGSRLTVL.

The J gene is TRBJ2-5, the V gene TRBV25-1; 8 bases match TRBD1. CDR3 length equals 13 residues. J was trimmed by 3 bases and V by 5 bases; bases with no gene match: 2. The germline gives CDR1 MGHDK, CDR2 SYGVNS. The CDR3 protein is CASSKQGEETQYF. For the CDR3, the DNA is TGTGCCAGCAGTAAACAGGGGGAAGAGACCCAGTACTTC.

V and J are TRBV29-1 and TRBJ1-2; TRBD1 aligns across 8 bases. The trim removed 0 bases at V and 7 bases at J, leaving 10 bases unmatched. Germline V gene sequence: CDR1 SQVTM, CDR2 ANQGSEA. The length of the CDR3 is 15 residues. In nucleotides, the CDR3 is TGCAGCGTTGAAGATCTAGGACAGGGTTTTTCTGGCTACACCTTC. Translation gives CSVEDLGQGFSGYTF. Drawing the rest from reference TRBV29-1 and TRBJ1-2, the complete variable domain is SAVISQKPSRDICQRGTSLTIQCQVDSQVTMMFWYRQQPGQSLTLIATANQGSEATYESGFVIDKFPISRPNLTFSTLTVSNMSPEDSSIYLCSVEDLGQGFSGYTFGSGTRLTVV.

V is TRBV5-1 and J is TRBJ2-7; 13 nucleotides match TRBD2. The CDR3 is 16 amino acids. Germline loops: CDR1 SGHRS, CDR2 YFSETQ. The ends lost 0 bases at V and 2 bases at J; junction bases unmatched: 2. The CDR3 region has the DNA TGCGCCAGCAGCTTGGAGACTAGCGGGAGGCCCTACGAGCAGTACTTC. It codes for CASSLETSGRPYEQYF.

V and J are TRBV2 and TRBJ1-4, with 8 bases fitting TRBD1. The CDR3 has 15 residues. Trimming cost V 7 bases and J 8 bases; bases outside gene matches: 12. Germline CDR1 SNHLY, CDR2 FYNNEI. CDR3 bases: TGTGCCAGCATTCCGCGCGGACAGGGACGGGAAAAACTGTTTTTT. Encoded protein: CASIPRGQGREKLFF.

On this clone itself: The sample carries other DNA sequences with the same CDR3. V and J are TRBV20-1 and TRBJ2-7; D remains unclear. With 6 bases removed from V and 3 bases from J, the gap between germline ends came to 6 bases. This CDR3 has 10 residues. The germline gives CDR1 DFQATT, CDR2 SNEGSKA (reference sequence). CDR3 residues: CSALDYEQYF. CDR3 nucleotide sequence: TGCAGTGCCCTAGACTACGAGCAGTACTTC.

The chain joins TRBV27 to TRBJ1-2; the match to TRBD1 covers 8 bases. V gave up 6 bases and J gave up 8 bases; unmatched junction bases: 11. The CDR3 length is 14 residues. The germline V gene encodes CDR1 MNHEY and CDR2 SMNVEV (reference sequence). The chain's CDR3 is CASSPGGAAEGYTF. The CDR3 DNA reads TGTGCCAGCAGCCCAGGGGGCGCGGCGGAAGGCTACACCTTC.

This sequence joins TRBV2 and TRBJ2-5; 7 bases are a match to TRBD2. The germline gives CDR1 SNHLY, CDR2 FYNNEI. This CDR3 region has 17 residues. V dropped 4 bases and J dropped 3; count of bases not matched to a gene: 14. This chain's CDR3 is CASSGVPPAGRKETQYF. The CDR3, as DNA: TGTGCCAGCAGTGGAGTCCCCCCAGCGGGGAGGAAAGAGACCCAGTACTTC.

This chain joins TRBV5-6 and TRBJ2-7; 10 nucleotides align to TRBD1. The trim removed 4 bases at V and 5 bases at J, leaving 12 bases unmatched. The germline gives CDR1 SGHDT, CDR2 YYEEEE. CDR3 length: 16 amino acids. The CDR3 reads CASSPLIGTGAHEQYF. In DNA, the CDR3 is TGTGCCAGCAGCCCCTTGATCGGGACAGGGGCCCACGAGCAGTACTTC.

The chain employs TRBV6-6 and TRBJ1-5; D gene ambiguous. V was pared by 6 bases and J by 6 bases, with 18 bases between. CDR1 is MNHNY, CDR2 SVGAGI, per germline (reference sequence). CDR3 length: 15 residues. The CDR3 loop reads CASSTNREEGQPQHF. CDR3 in DNA: TGTGCCAGCAGCACCAACCGGGAGGAGGGTCAGCCCCAGCATTTT.

The rearrangement uses TRBV28 and TRBJ2-7; possibly TRBD1 for D (5 bases). The CDR3 spans 15 residues. Trimming took off 4 bases at V and 5 bases at J, with 18 bases between the two ends. Looked up from germline, CDR1 is MDHEN and CDR2 is SYDVKM. The CDR3 nucleotides are TGTGCCAGCAGTTCTATCCAGGTGGGGCCAAACGAGCAGTACTTC. Amino acid sequence: CASSSIQVGPNEQYF.

This chain connects TRBV27 to TRBJ2-7; TRBD2 matches 9 bases. J lost 3 bases, V lost 1 base, and 4 bases had no gene match. The CDR3 totals 15 residues. From germline, CDR1 is MNHEY and CDR2 SMNVEV (reference sequence). The CDR3, as DNA: TGTGCCAGCAGTTTATTGGCGGGAGGGGACTACGAGCAGTACTTC. Its translation is CASSLLAGGDYEQYF.